This T cell receptor beta chain was captured in a study of blood T cells in healthy people across ages. Combining a sample-barcoded 5' primer with a J-beta primer mix, a second PCR ran for 7 to 11 cycles. Each sample yielded at least 2.5 million CDR3-containing paired-end reads. Using its own MiXCR run on the 5' RACE reads, TCRdb lists one record per CDR3 protein. Among 1 million to 1.2 million distinct CDR3 sequences listed, around two fifths were seen once. Study outcomes and limitations: The study regarded diversity estimates from one million T cells as underestimates.

Concerning this clonotype: Its antigen remains unknown.

The ends were cut back, 6 bases at V and 6 bases at J, with 12 bases in the middle. Per the germline V gene, CDR1 is MNHEY and CDR2 is SVGAGI. The CDR3 runs 13 residues. This sequence originates from a man aged 18 to 30 in good health. The chain links TRBV6-5 to TRBJ2-1; D may be TRBD1 (5 bases). Material: blood. Here the CDR3 DNA reads TGTGCCAGCAGCTATAGGGGTGGCAATGAGCAGTTCTTC. This translates into CASSYRGGNEQFF.